These T cell receptor beta chains were read from a single sample in a study of Ad26.COV2.S vaccination and SARS-CoV-2 variants. Sequencing used immunoSEQ multiplex PCR; TCRdb keeps in-frame clones, though not all of them. The sample records just over 350,000 clones, approximately 85% being singletons. Sequencing used peripheral blood, obtained in a trial of Ad26.COV2.S vaccine versus placebo. Source of these receptors: a person between 18 and 65 years old who received the Ad26.COV2.S COVID-19 vaccine or a placebo. Both conserved end residues are part of each CDR3. D genes are given only for firm matches. Expanded clones get a size class; other rows say once, few or many, or leave the size out.

j_gene: TRBJ2-5
abundance: NA
d_gene: NA
v_gene: TRBV5-1
CDR3nt: TGCGCCAGCAGCTCGGACTCCGGGATAGGGACCCAGTACTTC
CDR3aa: CASSSDSGIGTQYF

j_gene: TRBJ1-2
abundance: NA
d_gene: NA
v_gene: TRBV6-4
CDR3nt: TGTGCCAGCAGTGTAGTCGCGGGACCCCTCCATGGCTACACCTTC
CDR3aa: CASSVVAGPLHGYTF

j_gene: TRBJ2-2
abundance: NA
d_gene: TRBD2
v_gene: TRBV11-2
CDR3nt: TGTGCCAGCAGCTTAGATAGCGGGAGGGCCCGGGCCGGGGAGCTGTTTTTT
CDR3aa: CASSLDSGRARAGELFF

j_gene: TRBJ2-1
abundance: NA
d_gene: NA
v_gene: TRBV7-9
CDR3nt: TGTGCCAGCAGCCCCCAGATCAGCCCGGGGAGTGAGCAGTTCTTC
CDR3aa: CASSPQISPGSEQFF

j_gene: TRBJ2-1
abundance: NA
d_gene: TRBD1
v_gene: TRBV5-6
CDR3nt: TGTGCCAGCACCTGGGACAGGGGGCCGTCTGAGCAGTTCTTC
CDR3aa: CASTWDRGPSEQFF

j_gene: TRBJ2-7
abundance: NA
d_gene: NA
v_gene: TRBV11-2
CDR3nt: TGTGCCAGCAGCTTCACAGGGTTCGGGCACGAGCAGTACTTC
CDR3aa: CASSFTGFGHEQYF

j_gene: TRBJ2-7
abundance: NA
d_gene: NA
v_gene: TRBV7-6
CDR3nt: TGTGCCAGCAGCTTAGGGTGGGGGACCTACGAGCAGTACTTC
CDR3aa: CASSLGWGTYEQYF

j_gene: TRBJ1-1
abundance: NA
d_gene: TRBD1
v_gene: TRBV20-1
CDR3nt: TGCAGTGCTAGCCCAGCCAGGGGGACTTTCTTT
CDR3aa: CSASPARGTFF

j_gene: TRBJ1-2
abundance: NA
d_gene: NA
v_gene: TRBV19
CDR3nt: TGTGCCAGTAGTATTTTGGAGGGCGCGTCCAACTATGGCTACACCTTC
CDR3aa: CASSILEGASNYGYTF

j_gene: TRBJ2-3
abundance: NA
d_gene: NA
v_gene: TRBV11-2
CDR3nt: TGTGCCAGCAGCTGGACAACAGATACGCAGTATTTT
CDR3aa: CASSWTTDTQYF

j_gene: TRBJ2-7
abundance: NA
d_gene: TRBD1
v_gene: TRBV11-2
CDR3nt: TGTGCCAGCAGCAACCTTTTACTCCGGGACAGCTCCTACGAGCAGTACTTC
CDR3aa: CASSNLLLRDSSYEQYF

j_gene: TRBJ1-2
abundance: once
d_gene: TRBD1
v_gene: TRBV2
CDR3nt: TGTGCCAGCAAAGACGGGACAGGGGGACATGGCTACACCTTC
CDR3aa: CASKDGTGGHGYTF

j_gene: TRBJ2-3
abundance: NA
d_gene: TRBD2
v_gene: TRBV18
CDR3nt: TGTGCCAGCTCTGACTGGACTAGCGGGCCAGATACGCAGTATTTT
CDR3aa: CASSDWTSGPDTQYF

j_gene: TRBJ1-2
abundance: NA
d_gene: NA
v_gene: TRBV6-2/TRBV6-3
CDR3nt: TGTGCCAGCAGTTACTCGGGTAGGGGCTATGGCTACACCTTC
CDR3aa: CASSYSGRGYGYTF

j_gene: TRBJ2-5
abundance: once
d_gene: NA
v_gene: TRBV2
CDR3nt: TGTGCCAGCACACCCCTGGGAGGGGGAAGGCCAAAAGAGACCCAGTACTTC
CDR3aa: CASTPLGGGRPKETQYF

j_gene: TRBJ1-3
abundance: NA
d_gene: TRBD1
v_gene: TRBV24-1
CDR3nt: TGTGCCACCAGTGACAGGACAGGGTCGCCAAACACCATATATTTT
CDR3aa: CATSDRTGSPNTIYF